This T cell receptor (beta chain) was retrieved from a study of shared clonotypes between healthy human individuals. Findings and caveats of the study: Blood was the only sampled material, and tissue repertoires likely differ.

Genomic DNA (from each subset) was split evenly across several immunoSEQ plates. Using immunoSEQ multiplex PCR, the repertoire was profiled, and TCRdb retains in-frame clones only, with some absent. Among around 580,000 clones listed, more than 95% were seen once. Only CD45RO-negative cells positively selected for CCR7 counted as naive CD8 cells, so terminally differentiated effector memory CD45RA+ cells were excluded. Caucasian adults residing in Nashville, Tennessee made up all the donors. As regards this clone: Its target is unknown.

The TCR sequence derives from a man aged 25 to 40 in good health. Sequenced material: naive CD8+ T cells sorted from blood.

CDR3 region: CSVYGTSGTQYF. The CDR3 region has the DNA TGCAGCGTGTACGGGACTAGTGGGACCCAGTACTTC. The chain recombines TRBV29-1 with TRBJ2-5; 8 bases agree with TRBD2. Trimming took 6 bases from V and 7 from J; bases not matched to a gene: 7. Germline V CDR1 and CDR2: SQVTM, ANQGSEA. The CDR3 runs 12 residues.